This record looks at one T cell receptor (beta chain) sequence and its context. This entry comes from a study of blood T cell repertoires in COVID-19. Study-wide context: T cells, B-cell-depleted T cells, or PBMCs supplied cDNA or gDNA.

The germline V gene encodes CDR1 MGHRA and CDR2 YSYEKL. This CDR3 region has 16 residues. Trimming cost V 4 bases and J 7 bases; bases outside gene matches: 12. Participants were aged about 18 to 95 years, lived in some 23 US areas, and enrolled virtually. Original analysis: Estimation of nucleated cell counts was performed using reference gene primer amplification. Assay used: immunoSEQ multiplex PCR; TCRdb lists only in-frame clones, some missing. V, J and clone size are taken as reported in that table, and D and trimming were inferred from the DNA itself. Of roughly 230,000 clones in the sample, roughly 91% are singletons; the top ten hold roughly 4%.

Material: PBMCs or T cells enriched from blood (not recorded which). V is TRBV4-1 and J is TRBJ2-1; 8 nucleotides align to TRBD2. The source is a woman in her 30s with acute COVID-19. The CDR3 here is CASSRPPGGAANEQFF. The CDR3 nucleotides are TGCGCCAGCAGCCGCCCCCCGGGGGGGGCCGCGAATGAGCAGTTCTTC.